The rows below give T cell receptor beta chains drawn from one sample of a study of STAT5B mutations in CD4+ large granular lymphocyte leukemia. Sequencing was performed with immunoSEQ multiplex PCR; in TCRdb, only in-frame clones are kept and a portion is missing. In the table there are 8,000 or so clones, just under 90% of which are singletons. The sequenced material came from PBMCs. The receptors originated from a woman in her 70s with CD4+ T-cell large granular lymphocyte leukemia. The CDR3 runs from the conserved cysteine through the conserved F or W. D genes are given only for firm matches.

j_call: TRBJ2-1; d_call: TRBD2; v_call: TRBV7-6; cdr3_aa: CASSRGGGLAGGEQFF
j_call: TRBJ2-5; d_call: -; v_call: TRBV11-2; cdr3_aa: CASSFSGQETQYF
j_call: TRBJ1-2; d_call: -; v_call: TRBV6-1; cdr3_aa: CASSATVNYGYTF
j_call: TRBJ1-1; d_call: -; v_call: TRBV7-8; cdr3_aa: CASSLVGMNTEAFF
j_call: TRBJ1-1; d_call: -; v_call: TRBV27; cdr3_aa: CASRSPNRETEAFF
j_call: TRBJ1-6; d_call: -; v_call: TRBV5-4; cdr3_aa: CASSGFSSPLHF
j_call: TRBJ2-1; d_call: -; v_call: TRBV7-6; cdr3_aa: CASSRYNEQFF
j_call: TRBJ1-6; d_call: TRBD1; v_call: TRBV5-1; cdr3_aa: CASSQGQGNSPLHF
j_call: TRBJ1-2; d_call: TRBD1; v_call: TRBV18; cdr3_aa: CASSLGQGEGYTF
j_call: TRBJ1-5; d_call: -; v_call: TRBV5-8; cdr3_aa: CASSSGQVSNQPQHF
j_call: TRBJ2-7; d_call: TRBD1; v_call: TRBV5-1; cdr3_aa: CASSTGQVPYEQYF
j_call: TRBJ1-2; d_call: -; v_call: TRBV7-2; cdr3_aa: CASSLGTTVYGYTF
j_call: TRBJ2-3; d_call: -; v_call: TRBV11-2; cdr3_aa: CASSLVVGTSTDTQYF
j_call: TRBJ1-6; d_call: TRBD1; v_call: TRBV5-6; cdr3_aa: CASSLGQGGSPLHF
j_call: TRBJ2-7; d_call: TRBD2; v_call: TRBV10-3; cdr3_aa: CAISERLAGDYEQYF
j_call: TRBJ1-5; d_call: -; v_call: TRBV21-1; cdr3_aa: CASSSRRQGNQPQHF
j_call: TRBJ2-1; d_call: -; v_call: TRBV9; cdr3_aa: CASSVEGNTYNEQFF
j_call: TRBJ1-1; d_call: -; v_call: TRBV6-6; cdr3_aa: CASSKTGLNTEAFF
j_call: TRBJ1-2; d_call: -; v_call: TRBV2; cdr3_aa: CASSETPYGYTF
j_call: TRBJ1-5; d_call: -; v_call: TRBV5-1; cdr3_aa: CASSLGSGEQPQHF
j_call: TRBJ2-5; d_call: -; v_call: TRBV9; cdr3_aa: CASSVLGLFQETQYF
j_call: TRBJ2-7; d_call: -; v_call: TRBV6-6; cdr3_aa: CASNNQVEQYF
j_call: TRBJ2-1; d_call: TRBD2; v_call: TRBV2; cdr3_aa: CASSRLAGGPGGEQFF
j_call: TRBJ1-1; d_call: -; v_call: TRBV29-1; cdr3_aa: CSVQTWGTEAFF
j_call: TRBJ2-7; d_call: TRBD1; v_call: TRBV19; cdr3_aa: CASSIPGQSYEQYF
j_call: TRBJ1-1; d_call: -; v_call: TRBV5-6; cdr3_aa: CASSPDRPLNTEAFF
j_call: TRBJ1-2; d_call: -; v_call: TRBV28; cdr3_aa: CASTLRDGYGYTF
j_call: TRBJ1-3; d_call: TRBD1; v_call: TRBV2; cdr3_aa: CASRGQGVAGNTIYF
j_call: TRBJ1-2; d_call: -; v_call: TRBV4-3; cdr3_aa: CASSQVPSNYGYTF
j_call: TRBJ1-1; d_call: -; v_call: TRBV5-8; cdr3_aa: CASSRTVNTEAFF
j_call: TRBJ2-7; d_call: -; v_call: TRBV29-1; cdr3_aa: CSVEGQPPYEQYF
j_call: TRBJ1-6; d_call: TRBD1; v_call: TRBV7-2; cdr3_aa: CASSLGGTGVNSPLHF
j_call: TRBJ1-2; d_call: -; v_call: TRBV7-3; cdr3_aa: CASSLNWAGPANYGYTF
j_call: TRBJ2-3; d_call: TRBD2; v_call: TRBV6-6; cdr3_aa: CASSYRRGVGTDTQYF
j_call: TRBJ2-5; d_call: TRBD1; v_call: TRBV5-1; cdr3_aa: CASSSTGTKETQYF
j_call: TRBJ2-3; d_call: -; v_call: TRBV25-1; cdr3_aa: CASSAQLLGDTQYF
j_call: TRBJ2-5; d_call: TRBD2; v_call: TRBV4-2; cdr3_aa: CASSQDWLAGGTGSQETQYF
j_call: TRBJ1-3; d_call: -; v_call: TRBV4-1; cdr3_aa: CASSQDRGGNSGNTIYF
j_call: TRBJ1-2; d_call: TRBD1; v_call: TRBV7-9; cdr3_aa: CASSPLGGGGYGYTF
j_call: TRBJ2-7; d_call: -; v_call: TRBV7-9; cdr3_aa: CASAQGTYEQYF
j_call: TRBJ2-6; d_call: TRBD1; v_call: TRBV11-2; cdr3_aa: CASSFPGQHSGANVLTF
j_call: TRBJ1-2; d_call: TRBD1; v_call: TRBV29-1; cdr3_aa: CSVERPGTGERKGYTF
j_call: TRBJ1-1; d_call: -; v_call: TRBV19; cdr3_aa: CASRLGVGNTEAFF
j_call: TRBJ2-7; d_call: -; v_call: TRBV18; cdr3_aa: CASSPVGQGSYEQYF
j_call: TRBJ1-2; d_call: -; v_call: TRBV7-2; cdr3_aa: CASSTETALGYTF
j_call: TRBJ1-2; d_call: -; v_call: TRBV6-1; cdr3_aa: CASSERQGVYGYTF
j_call: TRBJ1-1; d_call: -; v_call: TRBV5-1; cdr3_aa: CASSVGTGNTEAFF
j_call: TRBJ1-6; d_call: -; v_call: TRBV30; cdr3_aa: CAWSAGTPLHF
j_call: TRBJ2-5; d_call: -; v_call: TRBV5-1; cdr3_aa: CASSLYRQETQYF
j_call: TRBJ2-1; d_call: TRBD2; v_call: TRBV25-1; cdr3_aa: CASSESGRGSNEQFF
j_call: TRBJ2-2; d_call: -; v_call: TRBV6-1; cdr3_aa: CASSELGGDTGELFF
j_call: TRBJ2-3; d_call: -; v_call: TRBV6-6; cdr3_aa: CATHGASWRTDTQYF
j_call: TRBJ2-3; d_call: TRBD1; v_call: TRBV10-3; cdr3_aa: CAISDGTGATDTQYF
j_call: TRBJ1-5; d_call: TRBD1; v_call: TRBV7-2; cdr3_aa: CASSLEWTGGNQPQHF